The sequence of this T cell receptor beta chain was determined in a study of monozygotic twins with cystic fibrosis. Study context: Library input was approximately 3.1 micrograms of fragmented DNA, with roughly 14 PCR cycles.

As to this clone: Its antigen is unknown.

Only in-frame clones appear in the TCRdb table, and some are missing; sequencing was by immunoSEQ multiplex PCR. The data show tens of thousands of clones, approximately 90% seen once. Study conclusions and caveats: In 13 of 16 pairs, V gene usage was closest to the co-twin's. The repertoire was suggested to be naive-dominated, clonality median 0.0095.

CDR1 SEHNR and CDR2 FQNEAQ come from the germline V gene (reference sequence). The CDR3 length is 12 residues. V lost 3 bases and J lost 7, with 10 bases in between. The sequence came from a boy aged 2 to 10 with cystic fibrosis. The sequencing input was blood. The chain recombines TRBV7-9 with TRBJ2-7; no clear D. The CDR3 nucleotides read TGTGCCAGCAGCTTTGGGCAACGGGAGCAGTACTTC. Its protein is CASSFGQREQYF. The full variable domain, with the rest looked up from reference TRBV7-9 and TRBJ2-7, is DTGVSQNPRHKITKRGQNVTFRCDPISEHNRLYWYRQTLGQGPEFLTYFQNEAQLEKSRLLSDRFSAERPKGSFSTLEIQRTEQGDSAMYLCASSFGQREQYFGPGTRLTVT.